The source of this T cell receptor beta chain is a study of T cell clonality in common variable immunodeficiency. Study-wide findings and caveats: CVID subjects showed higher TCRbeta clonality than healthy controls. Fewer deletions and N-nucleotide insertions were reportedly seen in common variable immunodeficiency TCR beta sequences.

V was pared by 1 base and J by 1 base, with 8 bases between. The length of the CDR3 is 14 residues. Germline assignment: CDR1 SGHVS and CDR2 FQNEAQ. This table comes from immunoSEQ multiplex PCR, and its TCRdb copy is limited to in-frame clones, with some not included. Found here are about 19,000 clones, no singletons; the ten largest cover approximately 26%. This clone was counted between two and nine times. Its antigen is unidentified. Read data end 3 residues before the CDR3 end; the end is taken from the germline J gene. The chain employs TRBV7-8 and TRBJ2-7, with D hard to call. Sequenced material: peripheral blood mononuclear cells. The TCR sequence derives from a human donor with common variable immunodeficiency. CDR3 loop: CASSLVVQSYEQYF. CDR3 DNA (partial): TGTGCCAGCAGCTTAGTTGTACAGTCCTACGAG.